This entry features one T cell receptor beta chain sequence. This entry is derived from a study of blood T cell repertoires in COVID-19. Study information: The origin of the acute and convalescent COVID-19 samples was the United States, Italy and Spain. T cells, B-cell-depleted T cells, or PBMCs supplied cDNA or gDNA.

Per the study methods: Quantification of nucleated cells was approximated via reference gene primer amplification. Repertoires were generated with immunoSEQ multiplex PCR, while TCRdb's copy carries only in-frame clones and drops some. Clone size and V and J calls were adopted from that table, with D and trimming inferred from the DNA. In the table there are 200,000 to 250,000 clones, approximately 82% of which are singletons. This TCR was recovered from a man aged 25-40 years who had recovered from COVID-19. The sample comprised peripheral blood.

CDR3 DNA sequence: TGTGCCAGCGGCTATCAGCCCCAGCATTTT. This encodes CASGYQPQHF. The chain employs TRBV28 and TRBJ1-5; unclear D gene. The CDR3 sequence is 10 residues long. Germline lookup yields CDR1 MDHEN and CDR2 SYDVKM. V was trimmed by 8 bases and J by 5 bases, leaving 4 bases between them.